This entry features one T cell receptor (beta chain) sequence. Its antigen remains unknown. This record comes from a study of shared clonotypes between healthy human individuals. Regarding the study as a whole: With a few donors compared, about 5% of naive CD4 clonotypes were shared. Sampling involved blood alone; tissue repertoires likely differ. What rarefaction showed was incomplete sorted-subset sequencing despite large depth.

The germline gives CDR1 MNHEY, CDR2 SVGAGI. There are 14 residues in the CDR3. Trimming removed 5 bases from V and 2 bases from J, with 11 bases in between. Cells designated naive CD8 were CD45RO-negative and were positively selected for CCR7, with terminally differentiated effector memory CD45RA+ cells excluded. Method: immunoSEQ multiplex PCR; TCRdb's copy keeps in-frame clones and lacks some. The data contain some 1,900,000 clones, just under 95% of them seen just once; the ten biggest clones take up more than 0.9%. The sequence came from a man between 18 and 29 years old in good health. Sequences were obtained from naive CD8+ T cells sorted from blood. This rearrangement joins TRBV6-5 to TRBJ2-3; D remains unclear. DNA of the CDR3: TGTGCCAGCAGTCTCTGGACCCCCACAGATACGCAGTATTTT. Protein: CASSLWTPTDTQYF.